This T cell receptor beta chain originates from a study of blood T cell repertoires in COVID-19 (TCRdb year 2020). Context from the whole study: The collaborator samples originated in the United States, Italy and Spain and spanned the acute and convalescent phases of COVID-19. Samples came from the ongoing ImmuneRACE study (first 160 participants) plus 1,254 subjects from 6 global collaborators. The material from the prospective study consisted of cDNA or gDNA derived from T cells, B-cell-depleted T cells, or PBMCs. Where available, HLA class I and class II types were taken from metadata supplied by the sample provider and were not determined by assay-based typing. The repertoires were released in a freely available public database meant as a resource for research on the immune response to SARS-CoV-2. Nearly every sample came with metadata listing a de-identified subject ID, COVID-19 status, age in years and sex. Deeply sampled blood TCRbeta repertoires from subjects exposed to, actively infected with, or recovered from COVID-19 were included in the dataset.

Spanning cysteine to phenylalanine, the CDR3 consists of 15 amino acids. Of all the DNA, just the CDR3 is kept, 45 bases in frame from base 1. Compared with germline, V lacks 9 bases and J lacks 7 bases; bases without a gene match: 16. The CDR1 and CDR2 encoded by the germline V gene are SNHLY and FYNNEI. On this clone: The specificity of this receptor is unknown. Base quality data are lacking; no much larger clone is found one base away.

TCRbeta CDR3 regions were amplified from genomic DNA by means of the immunoSEQ Assay, a bias-controlled multiplex PCR. From the authors' description of their analysis: The number of nucleated cells in each sample was estimated by amplification of reference gene primers within the assay. To quantify the absolute abundance of each unique TCRbeta CDR3 rearrangement, sequence reads were collapsed and filtered. For each sample, productive Simpson clonality was calculated as the square root of Simpson's diversity index across productive rearrangements. TCRdb holds this immuneACCESS table with in-frame rearrangements only. Some clones are missing; in checked studies, unresolved V genes explain under half, and the rest has no known cause. V and J calls and clone size are copied from that table; D and trimming were computed from the DNA. This sample has some 320,000 clones in its table, and 88% of those were observed once. Over 6% of the sample belongs to the ten largest clones.

Another Seattle source contributed samples from volunteer blood donors who had recovered from COVID-19. The collaborating institutions used their own protocols to collect whole blood in K2EDTA tubes. For TCRbeta analysis, collaborator samples were shipped as frozen whole blood, as isolated PBMCs, or as DNA extracted from either sample type. Points the paper makes about the study in general: The amount of clinical and demographic metadata varied by source and participant and was provided uncurated.

Sequenced sample: peripheral blood. The chain is encoded by TRBV2 joined to TRBJ1-2; 8 middle bases align to TRBD1. The sequence derives from a woman in her twenties or thirties who had recovered from COVID-19. The CDR3: CASAGTGGDVSGYTF. The nucleotide sequence reads TGTGCCAGTGCCGGGACAGGAGGCGATGTGAGTGGCTACACCTTC.